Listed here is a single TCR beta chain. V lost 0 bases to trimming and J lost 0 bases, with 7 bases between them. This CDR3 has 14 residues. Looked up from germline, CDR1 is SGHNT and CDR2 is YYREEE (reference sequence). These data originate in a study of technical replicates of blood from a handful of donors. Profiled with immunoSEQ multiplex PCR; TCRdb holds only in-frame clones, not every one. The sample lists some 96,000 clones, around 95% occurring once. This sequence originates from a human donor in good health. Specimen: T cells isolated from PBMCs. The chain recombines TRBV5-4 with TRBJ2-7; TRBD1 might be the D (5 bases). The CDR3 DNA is TGTGCCAGCAGCTTGGTAGGGGACTCCTACGAGCAGTACTTC. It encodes CASSLVGDSYEQYF.